Presented here are 21 T cell receptor beta chains from one specimen sequenced in a study of CD8 T cells in Susac syndrome (dated 2019 in TCRdb). The receptor library was made with the immunoSEQ multiplex PCR assay. RNA was extracted using the RNeasy kit, and roughly 0.45 to 1 microgram was reverse transcribed with random hexamers. TCRdb reran the public reads through fastp at Q25 and MiXCR, keeping productive beta chains. Merged by CDR3 protein, the rows form single entries marked with the most common genes and DNA. This sample comprises about 180,000 distinct CDR3 sequences, 80% to 95% of them detected only once. Of the sample, roughly 0.094% falls within the top ten clones. Sequenced material: CD4+ T cells from PBMCs. The receptors derive from a human donor with multiple sclerosis.

The V gene is TRBV6-5, the J gene TRBJ2-7, with 7 bases identical to TRBD2. The CDR3 has 16 amino acids. Trimming took 3 bases from V and 6 from J; bases not matched to a gene: 14. CDR1 MNHEY and CDR2 SVGAGI come from the germline V gene. The CDR3 protein is CASSYLPSGRAGEQYF. DNA of the CDR3: TGTGCCAGCAGTTATCTTCCTTCGGGGAGGGCCGGCGAGCAGTACTTC.

The chain combines TRBV9 with TRBJ1-1; TRBD1 matches 10 bases. This CDR3 is built from 15 residues. Germline V gene lookup returns CDR1 SGDLS and CDR2 YYNGEE. Germline trimming cut 3 bases from V and 4 bases from J; bases unmatched to any gene: 6. Here the CDR3 DNA reads TGTGCCAGCAGCGGACAGGGGGCAGGGAGCACTGAAGCTTTCTTT. This sequence encodes CASSGQGAGSTEAFF.

This clonotype is a singleton in its sample. J is TRBJ2-3 and V is TRBV29-1, with D perhaps TRBD2 (7 bases). The CDR3 is 15 residues long. The V gene lost 6 bases and the J gene lost 8 bases, with 24 bases spanning the gap. CDR1 and CDR2 from the germline V gene are SQVTM and ANQGSEA. The CDR3 region has the DNA TGCAGCGTCCAGACAGGTCGGGTAGCGGGCGGTACGCAGTATTTT. Its translation: CSVQTGRVAGGTQYF.

The chain recombines TRBV7-2 with TRBJ1-2; weak D call: TRBD1 (5 bases). Trimming took 4 bases from V and 7 from J, leaving 16 bases between them. The germline CDR1 and CDR2 sequences are SGHTA and FQGNSA. The CDR3 has 14 residues. The CDR3 DNA sequence: TGTGCCAGCAGCTCGCAACCGACAGTAACTGGCTACACCTTC. Protein product: CASSSQPTVTGYTF.

The chain recombines TRBV29-1 with TRBJ2-2; 8 bases line up with TRBD2. CDR1 is SQVTM, CDR2 ANQGSEA, per germline. This CDR3 comprises 13 residues. This CDR3 reads CSGGREDTGELFF. CDR3 sequence (DNA): TGCAGTGGGGGGCGGGAGGACACCGGGGAGCTGTTTTTT.

The table lists this clonotype with a count of one. V and J are TRBV5-1 and TRBJ1-1; D unclear. Looked up from germline, CDR1 is SGHRS and CDR2 is YFSETQ. There are 13 residues in the CDR3. Between the trimmed V and J ends, which lost 4 bases and 5 bases, there was a span of 12 bases. CDR3 amino acids: CASSLRSGTEAFF. The CDR3 region has the DNA TGCGCCAGCAGCCTTCGGTCCGGGACTGAAGCTTTCTTT. Drawing the rest from reference TRBV5-1 and TRBJ1-1, the complete variable domain is KAGVTQTPRYLIKTRGQQVTLSCSPISGHRSVSWYQQTPGQGLQFLFEYFSETQRNKGNFPGRFSGRQFSNSRSEMNVSTLELGDSALYLCASSLRSGTEAFFGQGTRLTVV.

This clonotype occurred once. V gene TRBV12-3 or TRBV12-4 combines with J gene TRBJ1-5; 9 positions agree with TRBD1. J was trimmed by 8 bases and V by 1 base; bases with no gene match: 6. The CDR3 loop spans 15 amino acids. The CDR3 DNA follows: TGTGCCAGCAGTTTAGGACAGGGGGGATTTGAGCCCCAGCATTTT. Translation gives CASSLGQGGFEPQHF.

The rearrangement links TRBV29-1 to TRBJ2-2; 11 positions match TRBD2. After removal of 6 bases from V and 1 base from J, the junction contained 10 bases not matched to a gene. The CDR3 has 17 amino acids. The germline gives CDR1 SQVTM, CDR2 ANQGSEA. CDR3 nucleotide sequence: TGCAGCGTCCCCTCTAGCGGGAGGTCCAAGAACACCGGGGAGCTGTTTTTT. It encodes CSVPSSGRSKNTGELFF.

In its sample, this clonotype was seen once. The chain combines TRBV5-1 with TRBJ2-4; 9 nucleotides line up with TRBD1. V lost 4 bases to trimming and J lost 5 bases; unmatched junction nucleotides: 4. Germline CDR1 SGHRS, CDR2 YFSETQ. The CDR3 sequence is 14 residues long. The chain's CDR3 is CASSVRTGENIQYF. The CDR3 DNA follows: TGCGCCAGCAGCGTTCGGACAGGGGAAAACATTCAGTACTTC. Together with reference TRBV5-1 and TRBJ2-4, the CDR3 gives the full variable domain: KAGVTQTPRYLIKTRGQQVTLSCSPISGHRSVSWYQQTPGQGLQFLFEYFSETQRNKGNFPGRFSGRQFSNSRSEMNVSTLELGDSALYLCASSVRTGENIQYFGAGTRLSVL.

This clonotype was detected only once. This chain connects TRBV7-2 to TRBJ2-7; no reliable D call. Per germline, CDR1 SGHTA and CDR2 FQGNSA. V shed 2 bases and J shed 2 bases, with 10 bases lying between them. This CDR3 has 14 amino acids. In DNA, the CDR3 is TGTGCCAGCAGCTTACTCGGAATACCCTACGAGCAGTACTTC. Protein: CASSLLGIPYEQYF. The complete variable domain, with remaining parts taken from reference TRBV7-2 and TRBJ2-7, reads GAGVSQSPSNKVTEKGKDVELRCDPISGHTALYWYRQSLGQGLEFLIYFQGNSAPDKSGLPSDRFSAERTGGSVSTLTIQRTQQEDSAVYLCASSLLGIPYEQYFGPGTRLTVT.

The chain combines TRBV5-4 with TRBJ2-1, with D tentatively TRBD1 (6 bases). Per germline, CDR1 SGHNT and CDR2 YYREEE (reference sequence). V gave up 4 bases and J gave up 0 bases, with 8 bases separating them. The CDR3 contains 14 residues. This CDR3 reads CASSPDSSYNEQFF. The CDR3 region has the DNA TGTGCCAGCAGCCCGGACAGCTCCTACAATGAGCAGTTCTTC.

This chain connects TRBV27 to TRBJ2-3; D unclear. The CDR3 covers 16 residues. Germline CDR1 and CDR2: MNHEY and SMNVEV (reference sequence). Trimming shortened V by 2 bases and J by 5 bases, and 17 bases separated the two germline ends. CDR3: CASSLVLNSLIDTQYF. For the CDR3, the DNA is TGTGCCAGCAGTTTAGTTCTGAATAGCCTAATAGATACGCAGTATTTT.

V and J are TRBV3-1 and TRBJ2-2; TRBD2 matches at 7 bases. Germline loops: CDR1 LGHDT, CDR2 YNNKEL (reference sequence). J lost 5 bases, V lost 1 base, and 4 bases had no gene match. The CDR3 extends over 15 amino acids. In nucleotides, the CDR3 is TGTGCCAGCAGCCAAGGGACTAGGCGGACCGGGGAGCTGTTTTTT. Amino acids: CASSQGTRRTGELFF. The variable domain in full, completed from reference TRBV3-1 and TRBJ2-2, reads DTAVSQTPKYLVTQMGNDKSIKCEQNLGHDTMYWYKQDSKKFLKIMFSYNNKELIINETVPNRFSPKSPDKAHLNLHINSLELGDSAVYFCASSQGTRRTGELFFGEGSRLTVL.

There are a few counts of this clonotype. This sequence joins TRBV30 and TRBJ1-3; no clear D gene. This CDR3 spans 13 amino acids. The V end was cut by 0 bases, the J end by 0 bases, with 3 bases between. Germline CDR1 and CDR2: GTSNPN and SVGIG (reference sequence). The CDR3 DNA reads as TGTGCCTGGAGTGTCAACTCTGGAAACACCATATATTTT. This encodes CAWSVNSGNTIYF.

This chain joins TRBV27 and TRBJ2-7, with a weak D call TRBD2 (5 bases). In germline, CDR1 is MNHEY, CDR2 SMNVEV (reference sequence). Deletions cut 4 bases from V and 3 bases from J, with 16 bases between. The CDR3 extends over 15 amino acids. The CDR3 region has the DNA TGTGCCAGCAGTTCCCGCCCGGGGATAAGCTACGAGCAGTACTTC. Its translation: CASSSRPGISYEQYF.

This chain links TRBV5-1 with TRBJ2-3; possibly TRBD1 for D (6 bases). The CDR3 spans 15 residues. Germline V lookup: CDR1 SGHRS, CDR2 YFSETQ. V lost 5 bases to trimming and J lost 0 bases, with 13 bases between them. Here the CDR3 reads CASSIGTRSTDTQYF. The CDR3 bases are TGCGCCAGCAGTATCGGGACACGGAGCACAGATACGCAGTATTTT.

The chain uses TRBV6-1 and TRBJ1-1; D unclear. CDR3 length: 13 residues. V was shortened by 6 bases and J by 1 base, with 9 bases between the two germline ends. Per the germline V gene, CDR1 is MNHNS and CDR2 is SASEGT. The CDR3 reads CASRLNTNTEAFF. DNA of the CDR3: TGTGCCAGCAGATTGAACACGAACACTGAAGCTTTCTTT.

This clonotype was detected only once. The chain recombines TRBV23-1 with TRBJ1-2, with D tentatively TRBD1 (5 bases). TRBV23-1 is flagged as an ORF with uncertain function. The CDR3 is 14 residues long. Trimming left V 0 bases short and J 5 bases short, with 10 bases between. The CDR3 spells CASSQSEGRYGYTF. DNA of the CDR3: TGCGCCAGCAGTCAATCGGAGGGGAGGTATGGCTACACCTTC.

The chain is built from TRBV10-3 and TRBJ2-1, with D unresolved. CDR3 length equals 11 residues. Germline V gene sequence: CDR1 ENHRY, CDR2 SYGVKD. Deletions cut 1 base from V and 5 bases from J, with 0 bases between. CDR3 loop: CAISEYNEQFF. The CDR3 coding sequence is TGTGCCATCAGTGAGTACAATGAGCAGTTCTTC.

The chain combines TRBV9 with TRBJ2-3; D is possibly TRBD1 (5 bases). V lost 0 bases, J lost 2 bases, and 22 bases lay in between. This CDR3 region has 19 residues. Germline CDR1 SGDLS, CDR2 YYNGEE. As DNA, the CDR3 is TGTGCCAGCAGCGTAGGCCCGCAGGGAAGGGGCTCCCCCACAGATACGCAGTATTTT. This gives the protein CASSVGPQGRGSPTDTQYF.

The CDR3 coding sequence is TGTGCCAGCAGTTACTCGGGGGACGGGCACACCTCCTACGAGCAGTACTTC. Protein sequence: CASSYSGDGHTSYEQYF. The chain recombines TRBV6-5 with TRBJ2-7, with D perhaps TRBD1 or TRBD2 (5 bases each). The V end lost 0 bases, the J end lost 0 bases, and 15 bases lay between the germline ends. Germline CDR1 and CDR2: MNHEY and SVGAGI. This CDR3 region has 17 residues.